This passage covers 24 T cell receptor beta chains from one sample sequenced in a study of CD8+CD57+ T cells in acquired aplastic anemia. The study profiled TCR beta VDJ and CDR3 using genomic DNA as template. TCRdb fed the reads into MiXCR, producing one record per CDR3 protein. The table records roughly 180,000 distinct CDR3 sequences, approximately 45% of them present only once. Sequenced material: sorted CD4+, CD8+, or CD8+CD57+ T cells (not recorded which) from PBMCs. The receptors derive from a human donor in good health.

This clonotype has just one count. V gene TRBV29-1 combines with J gene TRBJ2-2; no clear D gene. This CDR3 spans 13 amino acids. Deletions cut 7 bases from V and 8 bases from J, with 17 bases between. CDR1 and CDR2 (germline): SQVTM, ANQGSEA. The CDR3 region is CSAMTWSWGELFF. The CDR3, as DNA: TGCAGCGCTATGACGTGGTCCTGGGGGGAGCTGTTTTTT.

This clonotype was seen many times. CDR3 loop: CASSQGHRDGAYEQYF. The CDR3 bases are TGCGCCAGCAGCCAAGGCCACCGGGACGGAGCCTACGAGCAGTACTTC. The V and J genes are TRBV4-3 and TRBJ2-7; TRBD1 or TRBD2 may be the D gene (5 bases each). V was shortened by 1 base and J by 2 bases, with 15 bases between the two germline ends. Germline CDR1 is LGHNA and CDR2 is YSLEER. The CDR3 has 16 residues.

This chain joins TRBV20-1 and TRBJ2-3, with D perhaps matching TRBD2 (6 bases). The germline V gene has CDR1 DFQATT and CDR2 SNEGSKA (reference sequence). Trimming stripped 5 bases from V and 4 bases from J, with 19 bases between. This CDR3 is 15 amino acids long. The CDR3 loop reads CSAARGGGASDTQYF. CDR3 nucleotides: TGCAGTGCTGCTAGAGGTGGCGGGGCCTCAGATACGCAGTATTTT.

The V call is TRBV15, the J call TRBJ2-7, with 8 positions matching TRBD1. Trimming removed 3 bases from V and 6 bases from J; junction bases left unmatched: 7. Looked up from germline, CDR1 is LNHNV and CDR2 is YYDKDF (reference sequence). The CDR3 has 14 amino acids. CDR3 residues: CATSRTGTGSEQYF. The CDR3 DNA reads TGTGCCACCAGCAGGACCGGGACAGGTAGCGAGCAGTACTTC. The whole variable domain, filled in from reference TRBV15 and TRBJ2-7, reads DAMVIQNPRYQVTQFGKPVTLSCSQTLNHNVMYWYQQKSSQAPKLLFHYYDKDFNNEADTPDNFQSRRPNTSFCFLDIRSPGLGDTAMYLCATSRTGTGSEQYFGPGTRLTVT.

The chain has TRBV10-2 and TRBJ2-2; weak D call: TRBD2 (6 bases). Deletions cut 3 bases from V and 7 bases from J, with 15 bases between. The CDR3 totals 15 residues. CDR1 and CDR2 (germline): WSHSY, SAAADI. This chain's CDR3 is CASSESSRRVGELFF. In DNA form, the CDR3 reads TGCGCCAGCAGTGAATCTAGTAGGAGGGTCGGGGAGCTGTTTTTT.

This clonotype was recorded many times. This chain connects TRBV19 to TRBJ2-3; tentative D call: TRBD2 (5 bases). Germline CDR1 and CDR2: LNHDA and SQIVND (reference sequence). The V gene lost 3 bases and the J gene lost 7 bases, with 17 bases spanning the gap. This CDR3 region has 15 residues. The CDR3, as DNA: TGTGCCAGTAGTATGCTGTTACTAGGTGGACATACGCAGTATTTT. It yields the protein CASSMLLLGGHTQYF.

This clonotype was picked up many times. The chain combines TRBV19 with TRBJ1-1; weak D call: TRBD1 (5 bases). The CDR3 has 14 amino acids. In germline, CDR1 is LNHDA, CDR2 SQIVND (reference sequence). Trimming cost V 4 bases and J 2 bases, with 11 bases left between them. CDR3 sequence reads: CASSTRGGNTEAFF. CDR3 coding DNA: TGTGCCAGTAGTACCCGCGGGGGAAACACTGAAGCTTTCTTT.

This clonotype was counted ten times or more. DNA for the CDR3: TGTGCCAGCAGTCAACTAGCGGGAGTGTTCGGAGATACGCAGTATTTT. Encoded protein: CASSQLAGVFGDTQYF. The gene calls are TRBV2 and TRBJ2-3; TRBD2 matches 11 bases. The V gene end was trimmed by 5 bases and the J gene end by 5 bases; junction bases not matched to a gene: 9. Germline CDR1 and CDR2: SNHLY and FYNNEI. This CDR3 comprises 16 residues. The whole variable domain, filled in from reference TRBV2 and TRBJ2-3, reads EPEVTQTPSHQVTQMGQEVILRCVPISNHLYFYWYRQILGQKVEFLVSFYNNEISEKSEIFDDQFSVERPDGSNFTLKIRSTKLEDSAMYFCASSQLAGVFGDTQYFGPGTRLTVL.

Concerning this clonotype: One end of the junction does not line up with germline, which may come from a read error. The chain couples TRBV19 to TRBJ1-6; 10 bases match TRBD1. In germline, CDR1 is LNHDA, CDR2 SQIVND (reference sequence). The CDR3 has 16 amino acids. The CDR3 region is CASSILTGGGNSPHHF. DNA of the CDR3: TGTGCCAGTAGTATCCTGACAGGGGGCGGGAATTCACCCCACCACTTT.

The CDR3 protein is CSVEEGTGHEQYF. The CDR3 DNA reads TGCAGCGTTGAAGAGGGGACAGGGCACGAGCAGTACTTC. V usage is TRBV29-1 and J usage is TRBJ2-7; 9 bases agree with TRBD1. This CDR3 is built from 13 residues. V was pared by 0 bases and J by 5 bases, with 2 bases of the junction left unmatched. Germline loops: CDR1 SQVTM, CDR2 ANQGSEA.

The table lists this clonotype with many counts. J is TRBJ2-7 and V is TRBV5-4, with 7 bases lining up with TRBD2. This CDR3 comprises 15 residues. The J segment lost 3 bases and the V segment lost 4 bases, leaving 10 bases of the junction unmatched. From germline, CDR1 is SGHNT and CDR2 YYREEE (reference sequence). In DNA, the CDR3 is TGTGCCAGCAGCCTGGGAGGGGATAGCGGCTACGAGCAGTACTTC. Amino acid sequence: CASSLGGDSGYEQYF. The variable domain in full, completed from reference TRBV5-4 and TRBJ2-7, reads ETGVTQSPTHLIKTRGQQVTLRCSSQSGHNTVSWYQQALGQGPQFIFQYYREEENGRGNFPPRFSGLQFPNYSSELNVNALELDDSALYLCASSLGGDSGYEQYFGPGTRLTVT.

This clonotype was recorded many times. This chain uses TRBV20-1 with TRBJ1-5, with 8 positions matching TRBD1. Per germline, CDR1 DFQATT and CDR2 SNEGSKA (reference sequence). After removal of 4 bases from V and 1 base from J, the junction contained 6 bases not matched to a gene. The CDR3 consists of 15 residues. CDR3 amino acids: CSAIWQGASNQPQHF. In nucleotides, the CDR3 is TGCAGTGCTATTTGGCAGGGGGCCAGCAATCAGCCCCAGCATTTT.

This clonotype was observed a few times. V is TRBV30 and J is TRBJ2-7; 11 nucleotides line up with TRBD2. Unmatched junction bases numbered 13, after V lost 2 bases and J lost 4 bases. CDR3 length: 17 residues. Germline CDR1 and CDR2: GTSNPN and SVGIG (reference sequence). Written as DNA, the CDR3 is TGTGCCTGGAGTAATCTACTAGCGGGAGCACAGGCTTACGAGCAGTACTTC. This gives the protein CAWSNLLAGAQAYEQYF.

This chain links TRBV11-2 with TRBJ2-3; no clear D. CDR1 SGHAT and CDR2 FQNNGV come from the germline V gene. The CDR3 is 11 residues long. V lost 4 bases, J lost 6 bases, and 5 bases lay in between. As DNA, the CDR3 is TGTGCCAGCAGCTACGGCGATACGCAGTATTTT. It is translated as CASSYGDTQYF.

The chain joins TRBV25-1 to TRBJ2-5; 7 positions agree with TRBD1. CDR1 is MGHDK, CDR2 SYGVNS, per germline. The CDR3 is 15 residues long. Trimming removed 4 bases from V and 5 bases from J; junction bases left unmatched: 10. The CDR3 is CASSGSTGTGETQYF. The CDR3 coding sequence is TGTGCCAGCAGTGGCTCGACAGGGACGGGGGAGACCCAGTACTTC.

V gene TRBV20-1 combines with J gene TRBJ2-1; 14 bases map to TRBD2. This CDR3 has 16 residues. V lost 1 base, J lost 8 bases, and 7 bases stayed unmatched. Germline CDR1 is DFQATT and CDR2 is SNEGSKA (reference sequence). The CDR3 is CSARGLAGGPGDEQFF. CDR3 DNA: TGCAGTGCTAGAGGACTAGCGGGAGGGCCGGGCGATGAGCAGTTCTTC.

Ten or more counts support this clonotype. J is TRBJ2-2 and V is TRBV29-1; TRBD2 matches at 11 bases. The germline CDR1 and CDR2 sequences are SQVTM and ANQGSEA. This CDR3 region has 16 residues. With 4 bases clipped from V and 0 bases from J, the junction kept 4 bases outside the gene matches. The CDR3 DNA is TGCAGCGTTGCCGGGACTAGCGGTACGAACACCGGGGAGCTGTTTTTT. Residues: CSVAGTSGTNTGELFF.

In this sample, this clonotype turned up a few times. An end of the junction differs from the germline gene, which may be a read error. This chain connects TRBV24-1 to TRBJ2-7; TRBD1 aligns across 8 bases. The CDR3 sequence is 15 residues long. Germline-derived CDR1 and CDR2 are KGHDR and SFDVKD. This CDR3 is CASSNMDREGYEQYF. Here the CDR3 DNA reads TGTGCCAGCAGTAATATGGACAGGGAAGGCTACGAGCAGTACTTC.

The gene calls are TRBV12-3 or TRBV12-4 and TRBJ2-6; the D is unclear. V lost 5 bases and J 4 bases, leaving 6 bases between the germline ends. The CDR3 covers 13 residues. The CDR3 region has the DNA TGTGCCAGCAGTCATACCGGGGCCAACGTCCTGACTTTC. This encodes CASSHTGANVLTF.

This clonotype has a count of ten or more. The chain is built from TRBV3-1 and TRBJ2-7, with TRBD2 as a possible D gene (5 bases). In germline, CDR1 is LGHDT, CDR2 YNNKEL (reference sequence). V was trimmed by 4 bases and J by 0 bases, leaving 13 bases between them. The CDR3 length is 15 residues. The CDR3 DNA is TGTGCCAGCAGCCCCGACCGGGCGGGCTCCTACGAGCAGTACTTC. Amino acid sequence: CASSPDRAGSYEQYF.

This chain uses TRBV19 with TRBJ2-1; TRBD1 aligns across 11 bases. Germline CDR1 is LNHDA and CDR2 is SQIVND (reference sequence). This CDR3 region has 15 residues. Trimming cost V 9 bases and J 7 bases; bases outside gene matches: 11. The CDR3 DNA follows: TGTGCCAGGGACCGGCGGACAGGGGGCCGGAATGAGCAGTTCTTC. This sequence encodes CARDRRTGGRNEQFF. The complete variable domain, with remaining parts taken from reference TRBV19 and TRBJ2-1, reads DGGITQSPKYLFRKEGQNVTLSCEQNLNHDAMYWYRQDPGQGLRLIYYSQIVNDFQKGDIAEGYSVSREKKESFPLTVTSAQKNPTAFYLCARDRRTGGRNEQFFGPGTRLTVL.

The CDR3 sequence: CSARDRGGSVYEQYF. The CDR3 DNA sequence: TGCAGTGCTAGAGATCGTGGCGGCAGCGTCTACGAGCAGTACTTC. The chain is built from TRBV20-1 and TRBJ2-7; D ambiguous. Germline V gene sequence: CDR1 DFQATT, CDR2 SNEGSKA (reference sequence). Deletions cut 0 bases from V and 3 bases from J, with 15 bases between. This CDR3 has 15 amino acids.

The CDR3 bases are TGTGCCAGCAGCCCACCCGGGGTGAGAGAGCAGTACTTC. This translates into CASSPPGVREQYF. The rearrangement uses TRBV11-1 and TRBJ2-7; D is perhaps TRBD2 (5 bases). V gave up 5 bases and J gave up 7 bases, with 15 bases separating them. Germline lookup yields CDR1 SGHAT and CDR2 FQDESV (reference sequence). This CDR3 comprises 13 residues. The variable domain in full, completed from reference TRBV11-1 and TRBJ2-7, reads EAEVAQSPRYKITEKSQAVAFWCDPISGHATLYWYRQILGQGPELLVQFQDESVVDDSQLPKDRFSAERLKGVDSTLKIQPAELGDSAMYLCASSPPGVREQYFGPGTRLTVT.

This clonotype was detected many times. V and J are TRBV20-1 and TRBJ2-7; 10 nucleotides agree with TRBD2. The CDR3 spans 16 residues. With V trimmed by 0 bases and J by 3 bases, 8 bases remained unmatched. Germline V gives CDR1 DFQATT, CDR2 SNEGSKA (reference sequence). CDR3 in amino acids: CSARDSASGSFYEQYF. The CDR3 DNA reads as TGCAGTGCTAGAGATTCGGCTAGCGGGAGTTTCTACGAGCAGTACTTC.